This T cell receptor (beta chain) was sequenced for a study of blood T cell repertoires in COVID-19. Across the whole study: PBMCs, B-cell-depleted T cells, or T cells were the source of the cDNA or gDNA that made up the material.

Trimming pared 0 bases from V and 2 bases from J, leaving 8 bases between. CDR1 LNHNV and CDR2 YYDKDF come from the germline V gene (reference sequence). This CDR3 has 14 residues. Produced via immunoSEQ multiplex PCR; TCRdb's table is partial and in-frame only. This sample yields fewer than 300,000 clones, of which around 87% are seen a single time; approximately 2.2% belongs to the top ten. The chain recombines TRBV15 with TRBJ2-7; D is possibly TRBD1 (5 bases). Sequencing used peripheral blood. This sequence was found in a woman aged 45-65 years with acute or convalescent COVID-19. In DNA form, the CDR3 reads TGTGCCACCAGCAGAGATCTCAGGGCCTACGAGCAGTACTTC. It yields the protein CATSRDLRAYEQYF.